One and the same sample provided the 2 T cell receptor beta chains below, sequenced in a study of tumor-infiltrating lymphocytes in primary liver carcinoma. The investigators made TCR beta cDNA from approximately 0.5 ug total RNA, using a constant-region primer. For TCR beta, libraries were produced by three nested multiplex PCR rounds using slightly modified ARM-PCR. Investigators reported that the first two PCR rounds, at about 11 cycles each, used TRBV1-TRBV30 forward primers with a C-beta reverse primer. One entry per CDR3 protein results from TCRdb running MiXCR on the multiplex PCR reads. Of 40,000 to 45,000 distinct CDR3 sequences listed, over 70% were seen once; the top ten hold about 19%. Scientists recovered RNA and DNA together from roughly 20-30 mg of unsorted bulk tissue. Material for sequencing was liver tumor tissue from sampling region 2. The subset here: tumor region T2, inferior pole. These receptors originate from a man aged 40-50 years with primary liver carcinoma and hepatitis B virus infection.

Turning to this clonotype: An end of the junction differs from the germline gene, which may be a read error. V and J are TRBV7-9 and TRBJ2-7; TRBD1 is a possible D gene (6 bases). The germline gives CDR1 SEHNR, CDR2 FQNEAQ (reference sequence). The CDR3 is made up of 14 amino acids. CDR3 amino acids: CASSSEQGENEQYF. CDR3 in DNA: TGTGCTAGCAGCTCGGAACAGGGTGAGAACGAGCAGTACTTC.

This clonotype was detected once. Compared with germline, one end of the junction differs, possibly owing to a read error. The V gene is TRBV5-1, the J gene TRBJ2-1; TRBD2 aligns across 8 bases. The CDR3 is 16 residues long. Germline CDR1 reads SGHRS; CDR2 reads YFSETQ. CDR3 DNA sequence: TGCGCCAGCAGTTTTAGCGGGAATGGCACCTATAATGAGCAGTTCTTC. This codes for CASSFSGNGTYNEQFF.